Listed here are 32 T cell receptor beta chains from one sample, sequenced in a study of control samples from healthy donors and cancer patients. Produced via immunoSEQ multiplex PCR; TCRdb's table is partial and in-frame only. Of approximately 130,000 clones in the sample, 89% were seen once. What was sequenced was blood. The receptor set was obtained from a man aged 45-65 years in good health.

The CDR3 is CASSQPGRRTF. CDR3 DNA sequence: TGCGCCAGCAGCCAGCCGGGCAGACGGACCTTC. The chain joins TRBV4-1 to TRBJ1-2, with D unresolved. V was cut by 3 bases and J by 14 bases, with 13 bases left in between. Per germline, CDR1 MGHRA and CDR2 YSYEKL. The CDR3 consists of 11 residues.

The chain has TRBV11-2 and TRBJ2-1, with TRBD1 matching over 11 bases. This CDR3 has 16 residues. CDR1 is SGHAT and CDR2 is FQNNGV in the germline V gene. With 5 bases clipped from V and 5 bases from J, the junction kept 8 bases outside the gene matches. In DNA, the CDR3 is TGTGCCAGCAGCCTCTGGACAGGGGGCAACCACAATGAGCAGTTCTTC. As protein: CASSLWTGGNHNEQFF. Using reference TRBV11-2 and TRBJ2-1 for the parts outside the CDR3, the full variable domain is EAGVAQSPRYKIIEKRQSVAFWCNPISGHATLYWYQQILGQGPKLLIQFQNNGVVDDSQLPKDRFSAERLKGVDSTLKIQPAKLEDSAVYLCASSLWTGGNHNEQFFGPGTRLTVL.

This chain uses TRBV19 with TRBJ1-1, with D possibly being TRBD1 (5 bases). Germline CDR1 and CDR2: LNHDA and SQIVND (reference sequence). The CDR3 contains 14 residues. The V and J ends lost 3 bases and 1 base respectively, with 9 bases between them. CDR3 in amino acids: CASSIGGWNTEAFF. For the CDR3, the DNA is TGTGCCAGTAGTATCGGGGGATGGAACACTGAAGCTTTCTTT.

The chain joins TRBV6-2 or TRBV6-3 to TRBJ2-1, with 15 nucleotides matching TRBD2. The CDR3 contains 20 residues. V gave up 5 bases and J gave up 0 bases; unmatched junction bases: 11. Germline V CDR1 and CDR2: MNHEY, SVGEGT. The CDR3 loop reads CASSPARTSGGAASYNEQFF. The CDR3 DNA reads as TGTGCCAGCAGTCCCGCCCGGACTAGCGGGGGGGCCGCCTCCTACAATGAGCAGTTCTTC.

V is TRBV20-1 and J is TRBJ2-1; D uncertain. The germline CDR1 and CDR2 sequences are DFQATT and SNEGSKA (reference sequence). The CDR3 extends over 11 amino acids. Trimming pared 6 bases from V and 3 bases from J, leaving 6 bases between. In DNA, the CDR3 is TGCAGTGCCCCAATCTACAATGAGCAGTTCTTC. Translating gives CSAPIYNEQFF.

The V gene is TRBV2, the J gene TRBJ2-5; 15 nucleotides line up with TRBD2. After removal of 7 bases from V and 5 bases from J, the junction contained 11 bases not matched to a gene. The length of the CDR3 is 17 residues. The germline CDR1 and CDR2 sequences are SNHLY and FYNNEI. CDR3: CASIIPGLAGGRETQYF. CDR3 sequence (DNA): TGTGCCAGCATTATACCGGGACTAGCGGGGGGAAGGGAGACCCAGTACTTC.

The CDR3 protein is CASSIGLAGGNTDTQYF. The CDR3 bases are TGTGCCAGTAGTATTGGGCTAGCGGGGGGAAACACAGATACGCAGTATTTT. The rearrangement uses TRBV19 and TRBJ2-3, with TRBD2 matching 11 bases. V trimming: 3 bases; J trimming: 2 bases; junction bases outside the gene matches: 7. This CDR3 is 17 amino acids long. The V gene's germline CDR1 is LNHDA and CDR2 SQIVND (reference sequence).

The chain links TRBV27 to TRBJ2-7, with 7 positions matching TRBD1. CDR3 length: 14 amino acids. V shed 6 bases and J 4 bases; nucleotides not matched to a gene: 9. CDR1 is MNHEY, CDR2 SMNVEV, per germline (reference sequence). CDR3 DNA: TGTGCCAGCAGCCTTAAGACAGGGAGTTACGAGCAGTACTTC. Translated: CASSLKTGSYEQYF.

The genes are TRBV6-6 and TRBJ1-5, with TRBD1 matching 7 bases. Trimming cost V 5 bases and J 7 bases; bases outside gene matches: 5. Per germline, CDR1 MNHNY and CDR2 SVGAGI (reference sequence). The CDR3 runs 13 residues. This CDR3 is CASSDREAQPQHF. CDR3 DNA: TGTGCCAGCAGTGACAGGGAAGCCCAGCCCCAGCATTTT.

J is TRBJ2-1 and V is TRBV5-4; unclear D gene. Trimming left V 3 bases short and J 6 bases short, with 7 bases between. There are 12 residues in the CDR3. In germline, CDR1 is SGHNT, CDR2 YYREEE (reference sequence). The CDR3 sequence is CASSWSGNEQFF. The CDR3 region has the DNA TGTGCCAGCAGCTGGAGTGGCAATGAGCAGTTCTTC.

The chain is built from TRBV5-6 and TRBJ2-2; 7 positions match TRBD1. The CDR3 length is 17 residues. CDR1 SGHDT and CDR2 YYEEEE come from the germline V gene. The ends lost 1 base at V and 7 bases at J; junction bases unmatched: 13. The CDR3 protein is CASSLFRKGATDGELFF. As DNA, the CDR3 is TGTGCCAGCAGCTTGTTTCGAAAGGGGGCGACGGACGGGGAGCTGTTTTTT.

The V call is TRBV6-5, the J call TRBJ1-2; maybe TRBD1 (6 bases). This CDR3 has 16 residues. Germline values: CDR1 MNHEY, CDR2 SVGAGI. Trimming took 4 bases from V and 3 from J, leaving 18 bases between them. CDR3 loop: CASSSVDRSGHYGYTF. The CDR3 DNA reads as TGTGCCAGCAGTTCCGTAGACAGGTCGGGGCACTATGGCTACACCTTC.

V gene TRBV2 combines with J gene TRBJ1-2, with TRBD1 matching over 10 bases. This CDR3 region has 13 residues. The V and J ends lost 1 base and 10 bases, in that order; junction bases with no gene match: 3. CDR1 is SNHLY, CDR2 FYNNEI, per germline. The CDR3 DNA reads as TGTGCCAGCAGTGAAGGGACAGGGGGAGTCTACACCTTC. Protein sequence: CASSEGTGGVYTF.

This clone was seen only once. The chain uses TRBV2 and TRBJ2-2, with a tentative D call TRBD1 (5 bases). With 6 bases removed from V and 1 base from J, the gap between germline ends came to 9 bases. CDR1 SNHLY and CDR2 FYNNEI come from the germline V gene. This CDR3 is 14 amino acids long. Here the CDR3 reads CASSRQRNTGELFF. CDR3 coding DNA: TGTGCCAGCAGCCGACAGAGGAACACCGGGGAGCTGTTTTTT.

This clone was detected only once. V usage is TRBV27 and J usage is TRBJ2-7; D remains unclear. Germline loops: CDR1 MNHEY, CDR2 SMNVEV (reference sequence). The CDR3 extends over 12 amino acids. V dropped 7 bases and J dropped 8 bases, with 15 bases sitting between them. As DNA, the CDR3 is TGTGCCAGCACCAGACAACCAGACCAGCAGTACTTC. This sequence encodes CASTRQPDQQYF.

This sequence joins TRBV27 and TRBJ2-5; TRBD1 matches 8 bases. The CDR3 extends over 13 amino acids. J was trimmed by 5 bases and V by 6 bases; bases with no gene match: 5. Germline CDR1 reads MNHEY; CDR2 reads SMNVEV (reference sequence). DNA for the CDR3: TGTGCCAGCAGCTCAGGGGGCATGGAGACCCAGTACTTC. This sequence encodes CASSSGGMETQYF.

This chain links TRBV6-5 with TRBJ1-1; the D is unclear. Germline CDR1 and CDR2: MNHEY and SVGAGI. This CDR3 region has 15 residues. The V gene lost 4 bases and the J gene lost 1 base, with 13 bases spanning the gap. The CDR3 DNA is TGTGCCAGCAGTTTCTCAAGGAGGTCGAACACTGAAGCTTTCTTT. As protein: CASSFSRRSNTEAFF.

CDR3 amino acids: CASSLGQQANTIYF. The CDR3 DNA reads TGTGCCAGCAGCTTGGGACAGCAGGCAAACACCATATATTTT. V and J are TRBV5-4 and TRBJ1-3, with D possibly being TRBD1 (5 bases). This CDR3 is 14 amino acids long. Trimming left V 0 bases short and J 6 bases short, with 10 bases between. Germline V gives CDR1 SGHNT, CDR2 YYREEE (reference sequence).

CDR3: CASSWGGGPDEQYF. CDR3 nucleotide sequence: TGTGCCAGTAGTTGGGGCGGGGGGCCGGACGAGCAGTACTTC. The V gene is TRBV19, the J gene TRBJ2-7; TRBD2 aligns across 8 bases. The length of the CDR3 is 14 residues. Germline V gene data show CDR1 as LNHDA and CDR2 as SQIVND (reference sequence). V lost 5 bases, J lost 5 bases, and 8 bases stayed unmatched.

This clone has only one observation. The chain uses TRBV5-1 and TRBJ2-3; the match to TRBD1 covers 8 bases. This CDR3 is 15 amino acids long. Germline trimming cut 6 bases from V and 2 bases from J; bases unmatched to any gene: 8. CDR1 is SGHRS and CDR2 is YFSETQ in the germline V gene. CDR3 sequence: CASTLQGGNTDTQYF. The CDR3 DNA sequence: TGCGCCAGCACCTTACAGGGGGGTAACACAGATACGCAGTATTTT.

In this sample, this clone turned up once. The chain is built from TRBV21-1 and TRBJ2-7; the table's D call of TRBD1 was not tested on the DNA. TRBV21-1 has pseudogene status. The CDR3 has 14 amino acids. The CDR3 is CASRQGAREYEQYF. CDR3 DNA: TGTGCCAGCCGACAGGGAGCTAGGGAGTACGAGCAGTACTTC.

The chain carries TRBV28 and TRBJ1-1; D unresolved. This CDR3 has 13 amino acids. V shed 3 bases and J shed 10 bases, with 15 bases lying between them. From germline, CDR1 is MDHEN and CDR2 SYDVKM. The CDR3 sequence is CASSFIGGVGAFF. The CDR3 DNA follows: TGTGCCAGCAGTTTCATAGGCGGAGTTGGAGCTTTCTTT. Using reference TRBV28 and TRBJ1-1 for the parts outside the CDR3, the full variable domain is DVKVTQSSRYLVKRTGEKVFLECVQDMDHENMFWYRQDPGLGLRLIYFSYDVKMKEKGDIPEGYSVSREKKERFSLILESASTNQTSMYLCASSFIGGVGAFFGQGTRLTVV.

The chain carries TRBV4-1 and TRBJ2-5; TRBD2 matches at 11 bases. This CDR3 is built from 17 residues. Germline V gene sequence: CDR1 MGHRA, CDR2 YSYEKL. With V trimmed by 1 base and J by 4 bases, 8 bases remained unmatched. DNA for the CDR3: TGCGCCAGCAGCCAAGTGGGACAAACTAGCGGGGGAGAGACCCAGTACTTC. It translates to CASSQVGQTSGGETQYF.

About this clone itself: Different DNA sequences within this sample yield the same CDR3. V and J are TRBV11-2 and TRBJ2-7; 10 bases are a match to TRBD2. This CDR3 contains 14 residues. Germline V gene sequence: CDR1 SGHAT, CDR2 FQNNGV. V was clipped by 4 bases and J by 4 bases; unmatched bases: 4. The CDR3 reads CASSSSGGGYEQYF. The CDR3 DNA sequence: TGTGCCAGCAGCTCGAGCGGGGGGGGTTACGAGCAGTACTTC.

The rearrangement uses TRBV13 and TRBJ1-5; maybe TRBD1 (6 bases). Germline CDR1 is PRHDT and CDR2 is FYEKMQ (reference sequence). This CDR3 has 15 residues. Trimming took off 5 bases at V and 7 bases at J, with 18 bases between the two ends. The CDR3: CASSQEEGGRQPQHF. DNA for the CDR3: TGTGCCAGCAGCCAAGAAGAGGGGGGTAGACAGCCCCAGCATTTT.

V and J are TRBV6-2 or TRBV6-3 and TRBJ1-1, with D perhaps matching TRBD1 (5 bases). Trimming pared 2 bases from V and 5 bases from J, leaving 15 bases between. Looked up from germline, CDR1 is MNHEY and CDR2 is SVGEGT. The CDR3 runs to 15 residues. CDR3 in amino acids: CASSYLQAPGTEAFF. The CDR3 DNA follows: TGTGCCAGCAGTTACCTACAGGCCCCGGGGACTGAAGCTTTCTTT.

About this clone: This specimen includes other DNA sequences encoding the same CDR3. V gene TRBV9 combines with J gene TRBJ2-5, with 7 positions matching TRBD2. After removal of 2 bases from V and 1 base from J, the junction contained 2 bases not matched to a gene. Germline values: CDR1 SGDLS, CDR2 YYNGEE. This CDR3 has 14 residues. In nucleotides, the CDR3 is TGTGCCAGCAGCGTCGGGGGGAGCCAAGAGACCCAGTACTTC. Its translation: CASSVGGSQETQYF.

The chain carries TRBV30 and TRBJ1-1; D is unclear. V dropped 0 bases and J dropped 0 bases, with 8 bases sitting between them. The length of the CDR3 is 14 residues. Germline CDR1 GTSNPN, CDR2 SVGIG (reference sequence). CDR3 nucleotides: TGTGCCTGGAGTGTCGGGTGGCTGAACACTGAAGCTTTCTTT. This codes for CAWSVGWLNTEAFF.

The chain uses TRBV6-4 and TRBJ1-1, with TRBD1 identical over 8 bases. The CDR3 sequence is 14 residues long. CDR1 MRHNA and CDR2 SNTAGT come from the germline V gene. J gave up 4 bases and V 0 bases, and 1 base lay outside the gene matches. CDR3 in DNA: TGTGCCAGCAGTGACTCGGACAGGGTCACTGAAGCTTTCTTT. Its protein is CASSDSDRVTEAFF.

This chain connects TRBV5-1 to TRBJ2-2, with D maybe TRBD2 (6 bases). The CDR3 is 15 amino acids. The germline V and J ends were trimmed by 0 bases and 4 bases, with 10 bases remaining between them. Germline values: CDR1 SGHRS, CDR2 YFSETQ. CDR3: CASSLEWGGTGELFF. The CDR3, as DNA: TGCGCCAGCAGCTTGGAGTGGGGAGGCACCGGGGAGCTGTTTTTT.

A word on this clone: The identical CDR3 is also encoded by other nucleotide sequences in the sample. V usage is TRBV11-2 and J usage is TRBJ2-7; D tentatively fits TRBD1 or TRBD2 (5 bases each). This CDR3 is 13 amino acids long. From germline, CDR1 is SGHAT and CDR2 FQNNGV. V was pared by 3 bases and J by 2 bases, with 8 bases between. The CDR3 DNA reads TGTGCCAGCAGCTTGGGGGTCCCCTACGAGCAGTACTTC. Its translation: CASSLGVPYEQYF.

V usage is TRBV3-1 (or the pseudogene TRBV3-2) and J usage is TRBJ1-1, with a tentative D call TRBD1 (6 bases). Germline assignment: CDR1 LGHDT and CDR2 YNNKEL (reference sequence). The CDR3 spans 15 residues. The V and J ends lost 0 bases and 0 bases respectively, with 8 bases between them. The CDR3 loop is CASSQEGALNTEAFF. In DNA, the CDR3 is TGTGCCAGCAGCCAAGAGGGGGCATTGAACACTGAAGCTTTCTTT.